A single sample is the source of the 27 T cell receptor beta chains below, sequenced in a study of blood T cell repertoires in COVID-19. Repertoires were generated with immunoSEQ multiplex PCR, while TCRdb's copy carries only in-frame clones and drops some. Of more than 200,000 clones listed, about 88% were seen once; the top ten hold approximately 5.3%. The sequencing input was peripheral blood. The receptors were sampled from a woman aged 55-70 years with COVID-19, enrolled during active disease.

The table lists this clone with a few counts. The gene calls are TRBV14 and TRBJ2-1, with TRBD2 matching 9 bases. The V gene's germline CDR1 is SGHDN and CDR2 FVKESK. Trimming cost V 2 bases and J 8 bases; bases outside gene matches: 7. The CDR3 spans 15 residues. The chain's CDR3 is CASSQLAGVMYEQFF. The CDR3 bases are TGTGCCAGCAGCCAATTAGCGGGAGTTATGTATGAGCAGTTCTTC.

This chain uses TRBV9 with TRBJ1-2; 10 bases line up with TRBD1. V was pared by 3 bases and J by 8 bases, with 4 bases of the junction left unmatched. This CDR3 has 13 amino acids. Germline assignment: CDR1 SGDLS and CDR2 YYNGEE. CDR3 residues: CASSAGTGDGYTF. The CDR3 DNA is TGTGCCAGCAGCGCCGGGACAGGGGACGGCTACACCTTC.

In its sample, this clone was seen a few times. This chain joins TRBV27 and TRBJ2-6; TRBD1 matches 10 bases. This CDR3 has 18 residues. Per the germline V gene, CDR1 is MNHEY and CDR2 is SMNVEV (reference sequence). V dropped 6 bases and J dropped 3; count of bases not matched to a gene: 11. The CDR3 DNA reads TGTGCCAGCAGCCAGGTGACAGGGGGCACAAGTGGGGCCAACGTCCTGACTTTC. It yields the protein CASSQVTGGTSGANVLTF.

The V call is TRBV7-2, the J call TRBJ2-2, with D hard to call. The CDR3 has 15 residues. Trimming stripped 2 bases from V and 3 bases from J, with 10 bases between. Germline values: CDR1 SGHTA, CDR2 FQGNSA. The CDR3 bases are TGTGCCAGCAGCTTAAGACACGGCGACACCGGGGAGCTGTTTTTT. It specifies CASSLRHGDTGELFF.

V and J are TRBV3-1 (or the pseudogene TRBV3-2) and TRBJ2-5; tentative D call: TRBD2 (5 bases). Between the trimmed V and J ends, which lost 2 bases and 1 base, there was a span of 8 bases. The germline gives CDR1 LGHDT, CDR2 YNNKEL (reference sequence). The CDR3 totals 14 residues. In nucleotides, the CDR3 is TGTGCCAGCAGCCAAAACGCGGGCCAAGAGACCCAGTACTTC. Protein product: CASSQNAGQETQYF.

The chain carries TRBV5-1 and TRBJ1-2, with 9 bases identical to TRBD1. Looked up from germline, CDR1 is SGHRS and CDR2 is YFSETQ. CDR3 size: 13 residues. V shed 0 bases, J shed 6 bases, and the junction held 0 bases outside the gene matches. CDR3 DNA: TGCGCCAGCAGCTTGGGGACAGGGGATGGCTACACCTTC. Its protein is CASSLGTGDGYTF.

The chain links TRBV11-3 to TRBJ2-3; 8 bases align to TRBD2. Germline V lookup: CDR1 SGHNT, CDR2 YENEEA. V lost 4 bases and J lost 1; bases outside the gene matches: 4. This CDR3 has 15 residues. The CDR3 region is CASSSQAGGTDTQYF. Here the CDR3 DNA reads TGTGCCAGCAGCTCCCAAGCGGGAGGCACAGATACGCAGTATTTT.

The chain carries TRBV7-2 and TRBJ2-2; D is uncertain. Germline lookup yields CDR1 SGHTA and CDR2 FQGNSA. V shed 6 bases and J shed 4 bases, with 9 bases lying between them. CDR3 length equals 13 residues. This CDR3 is CASSPLSTGELFF. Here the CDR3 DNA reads TGTGCCAGCAGTCCTCTTTCCACCGGGGAGCTGTTTTTT.

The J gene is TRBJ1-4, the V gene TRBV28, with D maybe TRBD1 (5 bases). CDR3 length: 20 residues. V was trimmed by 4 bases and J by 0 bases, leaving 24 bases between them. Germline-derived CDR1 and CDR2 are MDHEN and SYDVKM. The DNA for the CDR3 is TGTGCCAGCAGTTCCCCGCACTTCGACAGACCTAGACCAACTAATGAAAAACTGTTTTTT. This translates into CASSSPHFDRPRPTNEKLFF.

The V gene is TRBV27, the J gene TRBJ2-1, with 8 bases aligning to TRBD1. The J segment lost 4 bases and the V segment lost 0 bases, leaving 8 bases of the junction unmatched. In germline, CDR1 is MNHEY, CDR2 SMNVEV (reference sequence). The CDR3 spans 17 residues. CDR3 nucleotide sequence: TGTGCCAGCAGTTTATCTTCTCAGGGGGCAAATTACAATGAGCAGTTCTTC. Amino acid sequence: CASSLSSQGANYNEQFF.

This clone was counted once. The CDR3 DNA is TGTGCCAGCAGTTTAGACAGGGACAATCAGCCCCAGCATTTT. This sequence encodes CASSLDRDNQPQHF. This sequence joins TRBV6-1 and TRBJ1-5; 7 bases match TRBD1. The CDR3 length is 14 residues. CDR1 is MNHNS and CDR2 is SASEGT in the germline V gene. V was pared by 5 bases and J by 3 bases, with 4 bases of the junction left unmatched.

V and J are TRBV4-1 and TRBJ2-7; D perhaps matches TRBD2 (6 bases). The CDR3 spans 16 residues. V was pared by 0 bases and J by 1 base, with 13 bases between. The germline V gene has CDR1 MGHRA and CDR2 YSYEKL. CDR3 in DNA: TGCGCCAGCAGCCAAGATTCGGAGCGGGTTTCCTACGAGCAGTACTTC. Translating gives CASSQDSERVSYEQYF.

CDR3 protein: CASRAPGYTEAFF. Written as DNA, the CDR3 is TGTGCCAGTAGGGCCCCAGGGTACACTGAAGCTTTCTTT. The rearrangement links TRBV19 to TRBJ1-1; D is possibly TRBD1 (5 bases). The CDR3 is made up of 13 amino acids. Germline CDR1 LNHDA, CDR2 SQIVND (reference sequence). V was trimmed by 6 bases and J by 3 bases, leaving 11 bases between them.

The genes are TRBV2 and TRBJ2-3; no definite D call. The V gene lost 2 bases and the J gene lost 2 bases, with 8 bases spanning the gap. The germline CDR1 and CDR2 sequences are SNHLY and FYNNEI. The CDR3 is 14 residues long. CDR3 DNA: TGTGCCAGCAGTGAAAGGAGAAACACAGATACGCAGTATTTT. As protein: CASSERRNTDTQYF.

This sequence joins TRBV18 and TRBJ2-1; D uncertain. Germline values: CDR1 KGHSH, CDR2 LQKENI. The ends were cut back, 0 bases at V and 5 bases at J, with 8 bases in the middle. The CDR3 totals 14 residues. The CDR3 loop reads CASSPPVTHNEQFF. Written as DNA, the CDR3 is TGTGCCAGCTCACCACCTGTCACTCACAATGAGCAGTTCTTC.

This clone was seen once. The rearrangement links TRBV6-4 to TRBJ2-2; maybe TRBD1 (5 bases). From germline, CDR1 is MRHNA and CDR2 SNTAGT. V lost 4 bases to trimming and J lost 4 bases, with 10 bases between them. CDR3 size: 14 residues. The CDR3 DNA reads TGTGCCAGCAGTGCATACCAGGGCACCGGGGAGCTGTTTTTT. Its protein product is CASSAYQGTGELFF.

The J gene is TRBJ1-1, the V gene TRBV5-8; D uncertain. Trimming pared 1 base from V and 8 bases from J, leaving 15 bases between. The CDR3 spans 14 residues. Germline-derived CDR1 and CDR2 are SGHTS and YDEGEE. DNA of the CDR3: TGTGCCAGCAGCTTGTATTCCCAGGTGGCGGAAGCTTTCTTT. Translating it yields CASSLYSQVAEAFF.

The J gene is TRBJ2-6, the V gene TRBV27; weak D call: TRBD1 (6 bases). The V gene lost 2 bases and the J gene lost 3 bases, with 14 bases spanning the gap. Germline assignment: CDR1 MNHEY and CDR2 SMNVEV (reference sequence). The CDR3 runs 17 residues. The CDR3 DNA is TGTGCCAGCAGTTTACAGGGGATAAGCAATGGGGCCAACGTCCTGACTTTC. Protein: CASSLQGISNGANVLTF. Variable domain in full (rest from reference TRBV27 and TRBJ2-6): EAQVTQNPRYLITVTGKKLTVTCSQNMNHEYMSWYRQDPGLGLRQIYYSMNVEVTDKGDVPEGYKVSRKEKRNFPLILESPSPNQTSLYFCASSLQGISNGANVLTFGAGSRLTVL.

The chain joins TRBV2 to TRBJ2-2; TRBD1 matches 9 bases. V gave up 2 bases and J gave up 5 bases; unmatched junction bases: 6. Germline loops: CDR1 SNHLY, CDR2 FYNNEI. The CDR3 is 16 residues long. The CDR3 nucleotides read TGTGCCAGCAGTGAACGTGGGACAGGGAATACCGGGGAGCTGTTTTTT. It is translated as CASSERGTGNTGELFF.

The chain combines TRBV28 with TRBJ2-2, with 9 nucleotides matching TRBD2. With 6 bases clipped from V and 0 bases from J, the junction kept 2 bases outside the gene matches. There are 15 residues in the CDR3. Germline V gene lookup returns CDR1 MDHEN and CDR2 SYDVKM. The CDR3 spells CASSSSGTNTGELFF. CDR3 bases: TGTGCCAGCAGCTCTAGCGGGACGAACACCGGGGAGCTGTTTTTT.

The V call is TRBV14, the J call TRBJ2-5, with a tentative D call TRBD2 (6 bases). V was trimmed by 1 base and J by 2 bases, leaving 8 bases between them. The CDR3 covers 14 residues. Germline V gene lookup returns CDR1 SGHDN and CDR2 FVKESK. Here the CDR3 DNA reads TGTGCCAGCAGCCAAGTTCGGGGGCAAGAGACCCAGTACTTC. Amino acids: CASSQVRGQETQYF. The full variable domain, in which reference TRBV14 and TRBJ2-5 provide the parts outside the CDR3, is EAGVTQFPSHSVIEKGQTVTLRCDPISGHDNLYWYRRVMGKEIKFLLHFVKESKQDESGMPNNRFLAERTGGTYSTLKVQPAELEDSGVYFCASSQVRGQETQYFGPGTRLLVL.

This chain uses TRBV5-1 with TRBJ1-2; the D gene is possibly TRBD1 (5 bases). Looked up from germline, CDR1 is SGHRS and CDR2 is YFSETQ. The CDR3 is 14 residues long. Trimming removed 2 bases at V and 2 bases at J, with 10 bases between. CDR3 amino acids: CASSFGGENYGYTF. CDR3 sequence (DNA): TGCGCCAGCAGCTTTGGGGGGGAAAACTATGGCTACACCTTC.

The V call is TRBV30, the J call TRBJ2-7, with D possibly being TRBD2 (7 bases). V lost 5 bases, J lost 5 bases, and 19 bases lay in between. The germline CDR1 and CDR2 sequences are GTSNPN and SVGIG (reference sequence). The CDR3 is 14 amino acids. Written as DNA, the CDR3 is TGTGCCTGGGCGAGAGGGGAGGGGGTGAACGAGCAGTACTTC. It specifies CAWARGEGVNEQYF. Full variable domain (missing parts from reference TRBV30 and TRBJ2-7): SQTIHQWPATLVQPVGSPLSLECTVEGTSNPNLYWYRQAAGRGLQLLFYSVGIGQISSEVPQNLSASRPQDRQFILSSKKLLLSDSGFYLCAWARGEGVNEQYFGPGTRLTVT.

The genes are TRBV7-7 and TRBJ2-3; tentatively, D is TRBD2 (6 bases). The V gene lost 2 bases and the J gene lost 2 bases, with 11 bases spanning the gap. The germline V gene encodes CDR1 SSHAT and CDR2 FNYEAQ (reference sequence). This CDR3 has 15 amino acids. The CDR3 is CASSLSTGDTDTQYF. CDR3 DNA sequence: TGTGCCAGCAGCTTATCTACGGGGGACACAGATACGCAGTATTTT. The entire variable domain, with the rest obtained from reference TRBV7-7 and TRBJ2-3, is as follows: GAGVSQSPRYKVTKRGQDVTLRCDPISSHATLYWYQQALGQGPEFLTYFNYEAQPDKSGLPSDRFSAERPEGSISTLTIQRTEQRDSAMYRCASSLSTGDTDTQYFGPGTRLTVL.

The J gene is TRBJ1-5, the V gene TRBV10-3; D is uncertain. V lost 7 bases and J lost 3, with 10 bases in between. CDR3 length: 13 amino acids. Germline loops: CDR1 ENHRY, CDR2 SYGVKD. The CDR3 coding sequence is TGTGCCATCAACGCCGGGGACAATCAGCCCCAGCATTTT. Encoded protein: CAINAGDNQPQHF.

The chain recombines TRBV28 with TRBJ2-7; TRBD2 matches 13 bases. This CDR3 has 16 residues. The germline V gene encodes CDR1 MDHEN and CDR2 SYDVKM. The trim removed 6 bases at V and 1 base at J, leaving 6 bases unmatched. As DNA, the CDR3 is TGTGCCAGCAGCTCCGGGACTAGCGGGAATTCCTACGAGCAGTACTTC. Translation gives CASSSGTSGNSYEQYF.

The CDR3, as DNA: TGCAGCGTCCGCGGGACTAGCGGGAGGGCGGGCATTCAGTACTTC. Translated: CSVRGTSGRAGIQYF. V gene TRBV29-1 combines with J gene TRBJ2-4, with 16 bases aligning to TRBD2. V was clipped by 6 bases and J by 9 bases; unmatched bases: 8. This CDR3 contains 15 residues. CDR1 and CDR2 from the germline V gene are SQVTM and ANQGSEA.